The source of this TCR beta chain is a study of CD8 T cells in ankylosing spondylitis. Findings and limits, study-wide: Reported data indicate significant enrichment of disease-linked clones within matched ankylosing spondylitis synovial fluid. Clones that were linked to disease were CD8+ and were relatively rare in peripheral blood. Among TCR beta sequences, a motif of several highly homologous variants appeared characteristic of ankylosing spondylitis blood.

5'-RACE, quantitative and with molecular barcodes, yielded the TCR beta libraries. TCRdb fed the 5' RACE reads into MiXCR, producing one record per CDR3 protein. The repertoire holds about 440,000 distinct CDR3 sequences, with under 20% as singletons. With regard to this clonotype: Antigen: not known.

Looked up from germline, CDR1 is DFQATT and CDR2 is SNEGSKA (reference sequence). CDR3 size: 13 residues. With V trimmed by 3 bases and J by 8 bases, 9 bases remained unmatched. The specimen was blood, either unsorted or a sorted T cell fraction (not recorded which). The sequence came from a male donor with ankylosing spondylitis. This sequence joins TRBV20-1 and TRBJ1-2; 7 positions agree with TRBD1. CDR3: CSASTQGIRGYTF. The CDR3 nucleotides read TGCAGTGCTAGTACACAGGGGATACGGGGCTACACCTTC.